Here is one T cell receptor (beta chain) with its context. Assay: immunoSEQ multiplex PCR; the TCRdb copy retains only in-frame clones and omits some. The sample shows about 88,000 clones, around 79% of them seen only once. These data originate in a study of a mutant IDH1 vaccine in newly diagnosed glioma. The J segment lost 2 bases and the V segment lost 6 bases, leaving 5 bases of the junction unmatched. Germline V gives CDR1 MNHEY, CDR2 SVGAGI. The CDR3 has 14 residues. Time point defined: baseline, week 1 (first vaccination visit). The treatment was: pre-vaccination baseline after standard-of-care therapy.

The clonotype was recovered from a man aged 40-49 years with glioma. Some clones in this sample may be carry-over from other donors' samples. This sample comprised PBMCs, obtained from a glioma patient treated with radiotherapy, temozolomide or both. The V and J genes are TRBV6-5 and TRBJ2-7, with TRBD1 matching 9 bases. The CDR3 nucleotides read TGTGCCAGCAGGGGGTGGACAGGGGCCTACGAGCAGTACTTC. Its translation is CASRGWTGAYEQYF.